The source of this T cell receptor (beta chain) is a study of response to subunit inactivated influenza vaccine. This clonotype showed up many times. The antigen remains unidentified. General study findings and limits: The authors suggested that few new T cells are recruited per seasonal influenza vaccination.

MiXCR was run by TCRdb on the RT-PCR reads, yielding one entry per CDR3 protein. The sample lists over 750,000 distinct CDR3 sequences, about 20% occurring once. The CDR3 consists of 15 residues. The J segment lost 9 bases and the V segment lost 6 bases, leaving 13 bases of the junction unmatched. Germline V gene lookup returns CDR1 MDHEN and CDR2 SYDVKM. This chain connects TRBV28 to TRBJ2-4; 8 bases fit TRBD1. Sequenced material: PBMCs from blood, taken around 5 days after vaccination. This clonotype originated in a man aged 45-65 years who received an inactivated influenza vaccine. The CDR3 nucleotides are TGTGCCAGCAGCCAAAACCCGGGACAGGCCGTCATTCAGTACTTC. This codes for CASSQNPGQAVIQYF.